This paragraph reports one T cell receptor (beta chain). Its antigen is unknown. This sample stems from a study of shared clonotypes between healthy human individuals. Notes on the study in general: Sample collection involved blood only; tissue repertoires are likely different. Rarefaction revealed incomplete sorted-subset sequencing despite large depth.

Clones were sequenced by immunoSEQ multiplex PCR, and TCRdb holds only the in-frame ones, with some missing. Of millions of clones in the sample, around nine tenths are singletons; the top ten hold about 0.13%. CDR1 MDHEN and CDR2 SYDVKM come from the germline V gene. The CDR3 totals 13 residues. Trimming shortened V by 5 bases and J by 2 bases, and 9 bases separated the two germline ends. This TCR derives from a man aged 18 to 30 in good health. The rearrangement uses TRBV28 and TRBJ1-2; D might be TRBD1 (5 bases). The source material was naive CD4+ T cells sorted from blood. Subset indicated: CD45RA+ positively selected. In DNA form, the CDR3 reads TGTGCCAGCAGTACCGGGACCAACTATGGCTACACCTTC. Translating it yields CASSTGTNYGYTF.